Each of the 6 T cell receptor beta chains below was sequenced from the same sample in a study of blood T cells in healthy people across ages. With a J-beta primer mix and a sample-barcoded 5' primer, a second PCR ran roughly 7 to 11 cycles. Each CDR3 protein is one row after TCRdb ran MiXCR on the 5' RACE reads. Among 850,000 to 1,100,000 distinct CDR3 sequences, 35% to 45% were seen once, and the ten largest hold under 15%. The sample taken for sequencing was blood. The receptors were gathered from a man aged 18 to 30 in good health.

The chain is built from TRBV4-2 and TRBJ2-7, with 7 bases matching TRBD1. The V gene end was trimmed by 2 bases and the J gene end by 3 bases; junction bases not matched to a gene: 7. The CDR3 extends over 15 amino acids. Germline lookup yields CDR1 LGHNA and CDR2 YNFKEQ. The CDR3, as DNA: TGTGCCAGCAGCCAAAGCTTCCGGGACAGCTACGAGCAGTACTTC. Amino acid sequence: CASSQSFRDSYEQYF.

This clonotype was seen repeatedly, ten times or more. The chain uses TRBV20-1 and TRBJ1-2; D is perhaps TRBD1 (5 bases). V lost 3 bases and J 5 bases, leaving 19 bases between the germline ends. Looked up from germline, CDR1 is DFQATT and CDR2 is SNEGSKA (reference sequence). The CDR3 sequence is 15 residues long. The DNA for the CDR3 is TGCAGTGCTAGCGGTGGACAAGGTTTTAGTTATGGCTACACCTTC. Protein product: CSASGGQGFSYGYTF.

This clonotype has a handful of counts. The chain employs TRBV6-2 or TRBV6-3 and TRBJ2-7; 10 bases fit TRBD2. The V gene's germline CDR1 is MNHEY and CDR2 SVGEGT. J gave up 1 base and V 6 bases, and 6 bases lay outside the gene matches. The CDR3 has 15 amino acids. This CDR3 reads CASRLSGGVSYEQYF. The CDR3 DNA sequence: TGTGCCAGCAGACTGAGCGGGGGGGTTTCCTACGAGCAGTACTTC.

V usage is TRBV4-3 and J usage is TRBJ1-1; D might be TRBD1 (5 bases). CDR3 size: 15 residues. CDR1 is LGHNA, CDR2 YSLEER, per germline. Trimming pared 0 bases from V and 9 bases from J, leaving 17 bases between. CDR3 DNA: TGCGCCAGCAGCCAAGATCCGGGGGAGGCGCTTAAAGCTTTCTTT. Its protein product is CASSQDPGEALKAFF.

This clonotype was seen more than once but under ten times. The V gene is TRBV29-1, the J gene TRBJ1-2, with D possibly being TRBD1 (5 bases). Trimming shortened V by 8 bases and J by 3 bases, and 10 bases separated the two germline ends. The CDR3 spans 11 residues. Germline V gene sequence: CDR1 SQVTM, CDR2 ANQGSEA. The CDR3 reads CSLRDYYGYTF. The CDR3 DNA reads as TGCAGCCTCCGGGACTACTATGGCTACACCTTC. Full variable domain (remainder filled in from reference TRBV29-1 and TRBJ1-2): SAVISQKPSRDICQRGTSLTIQCQVDSQVTMMFWYRQQPGQSLTLIATANQGSEATYESGFVIDKFPISRPNLTFSTLTVSNMSPEDSSIYLCSLRDYYGYTFGSGTRLTVV.

The chain's CDR3 is CASRATGGYEQYF. The CDR3 DNA reads as TGTGCCAGCAGAGCGACAGGGGGCTACGAGCAGTACTTC. J is TRBJ2-7 and V is TRBV6-1; 9 nucleotides match TRBD1. Germline V lookup: CDR1 MNHNS, CDR2 SASEGT. This CDR3 has 13 residues. The junction had 3 bases not matched to a gene; V was cut back by 6 bases and J by 3 bases.